This TCR beta chain was identified during a study of blood T cell repertoires in COVID-19. V dropped 4 bases and J dropped 8 bases, with 13 bases sitting between them. The germline V gene encodes CDR1 SGDLS and CDR2 YYNGEE. The CDR3 runs 14 residues. Assay used: immunoSEQ multiplex PCR; TCRdb lists only in-frame clones, some missing. In the table there are under 150,000 clones, over 60% of which are singletons. V usage is TRBV9 and J usage is TRBJ1-6; D not resolved. The receptor comes from an elderly woman with active or convalescent COVID-19. The sample was peripheral blood. CDR3 in amino acids: CASSTTQSDSPLHF. Here the CDR3 DNA reads TGTGCCAGCAGCACGACTCAGTCCGATTCACCCCTCCACTTT.